This T cell receptor beta chain appears in the sequencing data of a study of T cells in Graves' hyperthyroidism and ophthalmopathy. This CDR3 comprises 14 residues. The germline V gene encodes CDR1 SNHLY and CDR2 FYNNEI. Trimming removed 7 bases from V and 3 bases from J, with 16 bases in between. From RNA transcripts, TCR beta CDR3 regions were amplified. The study used the HTBI primer set for a first-round RT-PCR of the TCR CDR3. TCRdb ran MiXCR on the multiplex PCR reads and lists one entry per CDR3 protein. The data hold over 500,000 distinct CDR3 sequences, with about 46% observed a single time. The TCR originated in an adult woman with Graves' disease, either hyperthyroidism or ophthalmopathy (not recorded which). V usage is TRBV2 and J usage is TRBJ2-7; possibly TRBD1 or TRBD2 for D (5 bases each). The sequencing sample was made of peripheral blood or thyroid tissue (not recorded which). Here the CDR3 reads CASNRRDENYEQYF. In DNA, the CDR3 is TGTGCCAGCAACCGCCGGGACGAGAACTACGAGCAGTACTTC.